This T cell receptor (beta chain) was identified in a study of blood T cell repertoires in COVID-19. CDR1 and CDR2 from the germline V gene are MNHEY and SMNVEV (reference sequence). This CDR3 is 13 amino acids long. V was shortened by 6 bases and J by 8 bases, with 16 bases between the two germline ends. The sample holds a few counts of this clone. The data were produced by immunoSEQ multiplex PCR, yet TCRdb's version contains in-frame clones alone and is incomplete. This table holds more than 150,000 clones, more than 80% found once. The receptor was derived from a woman aged 80 or over with COVID-19, enrolled during active disease. The sample taken for sequencing was peripheral blood. The chain employs TRBV27 and TRBJ1-1, with D maybe TRBD1 (6 bases). The CDR3 bases are TGTGCCAGCAGCCGACAGGTTTTGGCGGAAGCTTTCTTT. It encodes CASSRQVLAEAFF.